A selection of T cell receptor beta chains follows, all from one sample in a study of blood T cells in healthy people across ages. Each CDR3 protein is one row after TCRdb ran MiXCR on the 5' RACE reads. The sample holds hundreds of thousands of distinct CDR3 sequences, under 35% seen once. Source material: blood. The receptor source for this set is a woman of 80 years or more in good health. The CDR3 runs from the conserved cysteine through the conserved F or W. D genes are given only for firm matches.

J gene	V gene	D gene	CDR3 protein
TRBJ1-5	TRBV30	NA	CAWGGGNNQPQHF
NA	TRBV28	NA	CASSSHLPRTGRGEQYF
TRBJ2-3	TRBV20-1	TRBD2	CSARLDIGTRF
TRBJ2-4	TRBV27	TRBD1	CASKETGGRAIAKNIQYF
TRBJ2-1	TRBV5-1	NA	CASNPQGSNNEQFF
TRBJ2-4	TRBV11-2	NA	CASSGDGGAKNIQYF
TRBJ1-2	TRBV2	NA	CASSQENYGYTF
TRBJ2-3	TRBV29-1	TRBD1	CSVARQGALSDTQYF
TRBJ1-2	TRBV18	TRBD1	CASSEPGTGGSGYTF
TRBJ2-7	TRBV20-1	TRBD1	CSAYKTGGIYEQYF
TRBJ2-1	TRBV20-1	TRBD2	CSAHTSGGFSSYNEQFF
TRBJ2-1	TRBV11-2	TRBD2	CASSPNLGLAGARQGDEQFF
TRBJ2-1	TRBV4-3	NA	CASSQDMVYNEQFF
TRBJ2-6	TRBV20-1	NA	CSARAPGANSGANVLTF
TRBJ2-1	TRBV7-2	TRBD2	CASSSEGLAGYNEQFF
TRBJ2-7	TRBV27	NA	CATSRALGGAHEQYF
TRBJ1-1	TRBV12-3/TRBV12-4	NA	CASTQGVTEAFF
TRBJ2-1	TRBV3-1	NA	CASSQQTGTYNEQFF
TRBJ2-3	TRBV2	NA	CASCSGRTDTQYF
TRBJ1-1	TRBV7-2	NA	CASSLGRTVAEAFF
TRBJ2-1	TRBV20-1	TRBD2	CSARGKSGRKSDEQFF
TRBJ1-2	TRBV12-3/TRBV12-4	TRBD1	CASSARDRATLNYGYTF
TRBJ2-1	TRBV18	NA	CASSSEYNEQFF
TRBJ1-4	TRBV29-1	NA	CSVVGGPNEKLFF
TRBJ2-5	TRBV11-2	TRBD2	CASSLGNSGGGETQYF
TRBJ2-1	TRBV7-2	TRBD2	CASSPPGLAGGLSYNEQFF
TRBJ2-1	TRBV20-1	NA	CSAQGRVSYEQFF
TRBJ1-6	TRBV12-3/TRBV12-4	NA	CASSTGPYNSPLHF
TRBJ2-3	TRBV20-1	TRBD2	CSAGASGDTQDF
TRBJ2-5	TRBV11-2	NA	CASSQSGWETQYF
TRBJ1-1	TRBV6-5	NA	CASRPPSRNTEAFF
TRBJ2-5	TRBV7-2	NA	CASSLFQGRLQETQYF
TRBJ1-5	TRBV7-2	TRBD1	CASSFPGGSNQPQHF
TRBJ1-2	TRBV3-1	NA	CASSQAPMGGYTF
TRBJ2-5	TRBV6-2/TRBV6-3	TRBD2	CTSSYGTSGGRQETQYF
TRBJ2-5	TRBV6-1	TRBD1	CASSELGTGTETQYF
TRBJ1-2	TRBV10-3	NA	CAIQSANYGYTF
TRBJ2-1	TRBV7-9	TRBD1	CASRIMSGGDEQFF
TRBJ2-3	TRBV18	NA	CASSPGLGQTTDTQYF
TRBJ2-1	TRBV27	TRBD2	CASSPRVLAGGQQFF
TRBJ2-1	TRBV9	TRBD2	CASSPQEWSGARNEQFF
TRBJ1-3	TRBV7-2	NA	CANSLVEGLSGNTIYF
TRBJ2-7	TRBV7-2	TRBD2	CASSMTSGGAGEQYF
TRBJ2-1	TRBV20-1	NA	CSARDAGSYEQFF
TRBJ2-1	TRBV6-2/TRBV6-3	TRBD1	CASSYSRGQGDNEQFF
TRBJ1-1	TRBV7-6	TRBD1	CASSQRTGPNTEAFF
TRBJ2-1	TRBV5-1	NA	CASSLSSGTHEQFF
TRBJ2-1	TRBV7-2	NA	CASSPQQGISYNEQFF
TRBJ2-2	TRBV9	NA	CASSQGTSDINRELFF
TRBJ2-1	TRBV19	NA	CASQRISDNEQFF
TRBJ2-3	TRBV7-8	TRBD1	CASRTTGGLGRDTQYF
TRBJ2-1	TRBV6-2/TRBV6-3	NA	CASSSVAHEQFF
TRBJ2-3	TRBV20-1	NA	CSARPGGRADTQYF
TRBJ1-5	TRBV19	NA	CASGQDGNQPQHF
TRBJ2-1	TRBV11-2	TRBD2	CASSPSGGGNEQFF
TRBJ2-3	TRBV7-6	TRBD2	CASSRAGGLTDTQYF
TRBJ1-6	TRBV18	TRBD1	CASSPRQGSPLHF
TRBJ2-4	TRBV18	TRBD1	CASSPSRGTGGNIQYF
TRBJ2-7	TRBV2	NA	CASSVGSVGTYEQYF
TRBJ1-5	TRBV7-9	TRBD1	CASSFSQGGTWSNQPQHF